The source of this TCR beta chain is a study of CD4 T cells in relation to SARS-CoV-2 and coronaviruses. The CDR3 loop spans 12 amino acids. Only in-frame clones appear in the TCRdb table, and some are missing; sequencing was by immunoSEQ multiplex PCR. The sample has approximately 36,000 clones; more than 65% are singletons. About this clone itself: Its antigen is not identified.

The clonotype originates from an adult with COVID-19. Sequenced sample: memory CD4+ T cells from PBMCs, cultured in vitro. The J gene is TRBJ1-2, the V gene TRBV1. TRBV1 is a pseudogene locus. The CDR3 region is CTSSQGHYGYTF. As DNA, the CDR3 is TGCACCAGCAGCCAAGGACACTATGGCTACACCTTC.